The next 8 T cell receptor beta chains were all read from a single sample in a study of metastatic and nonmetastatic thyroid tumors. Not a single patient had been given any form of treatment at any point before undergoing thyroid surgery. Using MiXCR, TCRdb re-called clones from the PCR reads. The data hold about 18,000 clones, with 30% to 40% observed a single time. The sequenced material came from tumor tissue. All receptors come from a male donor with papillary thyroid cancer or a benign thyroid nodule (not recorded which). Some clones in this sample may be carry-over from other donors' samples.

The V and J genes are TRBV3-1 and TRBJ2-7; perhaps TRBD2 as D (5 bases). Germline CDR1 and CDR2: LGHDT and YNNKEL (reference sequence). Trimming removed 5 bases at V and 5 bases at J, with 10 bases between. This CDR3 has 12 residues. The CDR3 here is CASSAGLDEQYF. DNA for the CDR3: TGTGCCAGCAGCGCCGGACTGGACGAGCAGTACTTC.

The chain joins TRBV28 to TRBJ2-7, with 8 nucleotides matching TRBD1. This CDR3 is 17 amino acids long. Germline loops: CDR1 MDHEN, CDR2 SYDVKM. V lost 1 base and J lost 3; bases outside the gene matches: 11. The chain's CDR3 is CASSLLNLSGGIYEQYF. CDR3 nucleotides: TGTGCCAGCAGTTTATTAAACCTCTCAGGGGGCATCTACGAGCAGTACTTC.

This clone came up once. The chain employs TRBV18 and TRBJ2-7; TRBD1 matches at 7 bases. The trim removed 6 bases at V and 4 bases at J, leaving 12 bases unmatched. From germline, CDR1 is KGHSH and CDR2 LQKENI. CDR3 length: 15 amino acids. CDR3 DNA: TGTGCCAGCTCTCTCCGCGGCAGGGGGATGTACGAGCAGTACTTC. The encoded protein is CASSLRGRGMYEQYF.

In its sample, this clone was seen once. The chain links TRBV5-1 to TRBJ2-3; TRBD2 matches at 10 bases. The V and J ends lost 5 bases and 2 bases, in that order; junction bases with no gene match: 5. Germline V lookup: CDR1 SGHRS, CDR2 YFSETQ. The CDR3 runs to 15 residues. The CDR3 nucleotides read TGCGCCAGCAGGAGGACTAGCGGCAACACAGATACGCAGTATTTT. Protein sequence: CASRRTSGNTDTQYF.

This clone appeared many times. The chain links TRBV4-2 to TRBJ2-1; 7 bases fit TRBD1. V dropped 1 base and J dropped 5; count of bases not matched to a gene: 5. Germline V gene sequence: CDR1 LGHNA, CDR2 YNFKEQ. This CDR3 contains 15 residues. The CDR3 sequence is CASSQGQGPDNEQFF. The CDR3, as DNA: TGTGCCAGCAGCCAAGGACAGGGTCCTGACAATGAGCAGTTCTTC.

This clone is medium-sized. This chain uses TRBV6-6 with TRBJ1-2; 7 bases fit TRBD1. V was pared by 0 bases and J by 10 bases, with 11 bases of the junction left unmatched. CDR3 size: 15 residues. The V gene's germline CDR1 is MNHNY and CDR2 SVGAGI (reference sequence). This chain's CDR3 is CASSYSKQGVVDYTF. CDR3 coding DNA: TGTGCCAGCAGTTACTCGAAGCAGGGGGTTGTCGACTACACCTTC.

In regard to this clone: One end of the junction varies from germline; a read error may be responsible. J is TRBJ1-6 and V is TRBV20-1, with a weak D call TRBD1 (6 bases). The CDR3 consists of 15 residues. Germline loops: CDR1 DFQATT, CDR2 SNEGSKA (reference sequence). The CDR3 loop reads CSARERTAYNSHLHF. Here the CDR3 DNA reads TGCAGTGCTAGGGAGAGGACAGCATATAATTCACACCTCCACTTT.

This clone occurred a few times. The V gene is TRBV28, the J gene TRBJ2-2; D gene ambiguous. In germline, CDR1 is MDHEN, CDR2 SYDVKM. V was clipped by 4 bases and J by 1 base, with 13 bases between them. The CDR3 length is 16 residues. The CDR3 sequence: CASSSVVEKNTGELFF. The CDR3 DNA is TGTGCCAGCAGTTCCGTCGTCGAGAAGAACACCGGGGAGCTGTTTTTT.